This passage covers 7 T cell receptor beta chains from one sample sequenced in a study of regulatory T cells in long-lasting Graves disease listed by TCRdb under 2021. The meaning of the sample's time point label: persistent/refractory GD, antithyroid drugs over 5 years with positive TRAb. RNA was extracted from PBMCs in TRIzol for both TCR sequencing and RNA sequencing. To prepare the library, multiplex PCR was applied. Sequencing relied on an Illumina HiSeq 4000. To build TCR beta libraries, CDR3 regions were amplified by Arm-PCR using iRepertoire HTBI primers. TCRdb applied fastp at Q25 and MiXCR to the public reads, then kept only in-frame beta chains. Rows with a matching CDR3 protein are joined into one entry that keeps the most common DNA and genes. In this sample the table shows 390,000 or so distinct CDR3 sequences, roughly 24% of which occur a single time. Around 30% of the sample goes to the ten largest clones.

Source: peripheral blood mononuclear cells (PBMCs), taken when the disease was refractory, from a patient treated with antithyroid drugs. The receptors derive from a woman aged 40 to 49 with Graves disease. Donor details come from another sample of the same person, matched by shared clones.

This clonotype was recorded at least ten times. The gene calls are TRBV12-3 or TRBV12-4 and TRBJ1-5; D uncertain. The length of the CDR3 is 13 residues. Deletions cut 4 bases from V and 7 bases from J, with 11 bases between. CDR3 residues: CASSYTYGQPQHF. The CDR3 region has the DNA TGTGCCAGCAGTTACACCTACGGACAGCCCCAGCATTTT.

The CDR3 DNA reads as TGTGCCAGCCGAAGAGGAGGAGTAGATACGCAGTATTTT. Translating it yields CASRRGGVDTQYF. This chain joins TRBV27 and TRBJ2-3, with D possibly being TRBD2 (5 bases). Per the germline V gene, CDR1 is MNHEY and CDR2 is SMNVEV (reference sequence). There are 13 residues in the CDR3. V was pared by 8 bases and J by 5 bases, with 14 bases between.

This clonotype has a count of ten or more. The V call is TRBV2, the J call TRBJ2-7, with 8 bases lining up with TRBD1. The CDR3 is 14 residues long. CDR1 SNHLY and CDR2 FYNNEI come from the germline V gene. Losses at the gene ends were 5 bases for V and 4 bases for J; bases not matched to a gene: 7. The CDR3 bases are TGTGCCAGCAGTTCGGACAGGGTGCGTTACGAGCAGTACTTC. Amino acids: CASSSDRVRYEQYF. Based on the CDR3 plus reference TRBV2 and TRBJ2-7, the full variable domain is EPEVTQTPSHQVTQMGQEVILRCVPISNHLYFYWYRQILGQKVEFLVSFYNNEISEKSEIFDDQFSVERPDGSNFTLKIRSTKLEDSAMYFCASSSDRVRYEQYFGPGTRLTVT.

This clonotype was observed a handful of times. V gene TRBV20-1 combines with J gene TRBJ2-3; 11 bases fit TRBD2. Trimming removed 3 bases from V and 4 bases from J; junction bases left unmatched: 6. The CDR3 is made up of 15 amino acids. Germline V lookup: CDR1 DFQATT, CDR2 SNEGSKA (reference sequence). Here the CDR3 reads CSARSTSGSADTQYF. CDR3 bases: TGCAGTGCTAGGTCAACTAGCGGGAGTGCAGATACGCAGTATTTT.

This clonotype was found a few times. The chain uses TRBV15 and TRBJ2-2; 11 nucleotides agree with TRBD1. The CDR3 consists of 16 residues. V lost 11 bases to trimming and J lost 7 bases; unmatched junction nucleotides: 15. Germline CDR1 LNHNV, CDR2 YYDKDF (reference sequence). The CDR3 loop is CAARMTGTGGVGELFF. In nucleotides, the CDR3 is TGTGCCGCGCGAATGACCGGGACAGGGGGGGTCGGGGAGCTGTTTTTT.

This rearrangement joins TRBV6-1 to TRBJ2-7, with D uncertain. CDR3 length equals 14 residues. Between the trimmed V and J ends, which lost 6 bases and 3 bases, there was a span of 15 bases. Per the germline V gene, CDR1 is MNHNS and CDR2 is SASEGT. CDR3 in amino acids: CASSLSRQSYEQYF. The CDR3 region has the DNA TGTGCCAGCAGCCTGTCCCGGCAGAGCTACGAGCAGTACTTC.

There are many counts of this clonotype. The V and J genes are TRBV11-2 and TRBJ1-1, with D unclear. Germline assignment: CDR1 SGHAT and CDR2 FQNNGV. Trimming removed 4 bases at V and 0 bases at J, with 12 bases between. The CDR3 loop spans 15 amino acids. CDR3 in amino acids: CASSSGPDMNTEAFF. The CDR3 nucleotides read TGTGCCAGCAGCTCTGGGCCCGATATGAACACTGAAGCTTTCTTT.